This T cell receptor beta chain was sequenced during a study of control samples from healthy donors and cancer patients (dated by TCRdb to the early 2020s). Of note for this clone: Its antigen is not yet known. No qualities accompany the bases; no much larger clone lies one base away.

Receptor amplification or capture employed the immunoSEQ multiplex PCR assay. The table was pulled from immuneACCESS by TCRdb, which kept in-frame rearrangements only. Such tables lose some clones; where checked, under half of the loss comes from unresolved V genes, and the rest has no known cause. This sample lists 120,000 or so clones; roughly 84% were detected once. The ten top clones hold 1.5% to 2% of the sample. Via the germline V gene, CDR1 is SGHAT and CDR2 FQNNGV. V has 0 bases trimmed and J has 6 bases trimmed; junction bases matching no gene number 6. The CDR3 starts with the cysteine, ends with the phenylalanine, and has 16 residues. CDR3 DNA only is kept here, 48 bases in frame from base 1.

The clonotype was recovered from a young man in good health. The specimen sequenced was blood. The sequence is built from TRBV11-2 and TRBJ2-2; 8 middle bases align to TRBD2. CDR3 loop: CASSLDGPGGAGELFF. The bases are TGTGCCAGCAGCTTAGATGGTCCGGGAGGGGCCGGGGAGCTGTTTTTT.